The clone carrying this TCR beta chain was recorded at least ten times. Samples came from axillary lymph nodes draining the breast cancer. A single record per CDR3 protein comes from TCRdb applying MiXCR to the multiplex PCR reads. The sample holds about 100,000 distinct CDR3 sequences, 21% seen once. The sample is drawn from a study of breast tumors, draining lymph nodes, adjacent tissues. The CDR3 has 16 residues. From germline, CDR1 is SGHTA and CDR2 FQGNSA. Trimming shortened V by 2 bases and J by 0 bases, and 14 bases separated the two germline ends. V and J are TRBV7-2 and TRBJ2-7; possibly TRBD2 for D (6 bases). Sequenced input: axillary lymph node tissue. The TCR sequence derives from a female donor with breast cancer. Some clones in this sample may be carry-over from other donors' samples. The CDR3 loop is CASSLNPGVSSYEQYF. DNA of the CDR3: TGTGCCAGCAGCTTAAATCCGGGAGTAAGCTCCTACGAGCAGTACTTC.